A single sample is the source of the 23 T cell receptor beta chains below, sequenced in a study of beta chain features in type 1 diabetes. The study reverse transcribed the entire isolated RNA, so it sequenced expressed TCRB transcripts. TCRdb keeps only in-frame clones here, not all; method: immunoSEQ multiplex PCR. Here the sample spans about 620,000 clones, 15% being singletons. Specimen: naive CD4+ T cells from blood. All receptors derive from a man aged 18 to 35 in good health.

This clone was seen a few times. The chain carries TRBV28 and TRBJ1-2, with D tentatively TRBD1 (5 bases). Germline V lookup: CDR1 MDHEN, CDR2 SYDVKM. Trimming left V 5 bases short and J 5 bases short, with 9 bases between. The CDR3 loop spans 12 amino acids. The CDR3 DNA reads TGTGCCAGCAGTCCGGGGCAGTATGGCTACACCTTC. As protein: CASSPGQYGYTF.

The chain employs TRBV6-6 and TRBJ2-4, with 7 bases that match TRBD1. After removal of 0 bases from V and 6 bases from J, the junction contained 5 bases not matched to a gene. The CDR3 extends over 15 amino acids. Germline CDR1 reads MNHNY; CDR2 reads SVGAGI (reference sequence). In nucleotides, the CDR3 is TGTGCCAGCAGTTACTCGGGACAGAATCTAAACATTCAGTACTTC. Residues: CASSYSGQNLNIQYF.

The chain carries TRBV4-2 and TRBJ2-7; 8 bases agree with TRBD1. This CDR3 is built from 16 residues. After removal of 2 bases from V and 4 bases from J, the junction contained 10 bases not matched to a gene. Per the germline V gene, CDR1 is LGHNA and CDR2 is YNFKEQ. In nucleotides, the CDR3 is TGTGCCAGCAGCCAACCCCCCGGACAGGGAAAGTACGAGCAGTACTTC. It yields the protein CASSQPPGQGKYEQYF.

The rearrangement joins TRBV7-2 to TRBJ2-7; D unclear. The CDR3 consists of 16 residues. The V end was cut by 1 base, the J end by 0 bases, with 13 bases between. Per germline, CDR1 SGHTA and CDR2 FQGNSA. Written as DNA, the CDR3 is TGTGCCAGCAGCTTAGGGCCAGTTCAAAGCTCCTACGAGCAGTACTTC. Encoded protein: CASSLGPVQSSYEQYF. The complete variable domain, with remaining parts taken from reference TRBV7-2 and TRBJ2-7, reads GAGVSQSPSNKVTEKGKDVELRCDPISGHTALYWYRQSLGQGLEFLIYFQGNSAPDKSGLPSDRFSAERTGGSVSTLTIQRTQQEDSAVYLCASSLGPVQSSYEQYFGPGTRLTVT.

The chain couples TRBV4-2 to TRBJ2-7, with D perhaps being TRBD1 or TRBD2 (6 bases each). This CDR3 region has 19 residues. The V end lost 1 base, the J end lost 2 bases, and 24 bases lay between the germline ends. Germline V gene lookup returns CDR1 LGHNA and CDR2 YNFKEQ. The CDR3 protein is CASSQVGGLSDRSPYEQYF. CDR3 DNA sequence: TGTGCCAGCAGCCAAGTGGGAGGCCTTTCTGACAGGAGTCCCTACGAGCAGTACTTC.

This clone has just a few counts. The chain uses TRBV7-2 and TRBJ2-7, with 9 bases fitting TRBD1. The CDR3 spans 13 residues. CDR1 is SGHTA and CDR2 is FQGNSA in the germline V gene. With 5 bases clipped from V and 4 bases from J, the junction kept 3 bases outside the gene matches. CDR3 loop: CASSMDRGYEQYF. The CDR3 bases are TGTGCCAGCAGCATGGACAGGGGATACGAGCAGTACTTC.

The chain couples TRBV28 to TRBJ2-2; TRBD2 matches 8 bases. Germline CDR1 and CDR2: MDHEN and SYDVKM. The CDR3 length is 15 residues. J gave up 4 bases and V 7 bases, and 8 bases lay outside the gene matches. CDR3 sequence (DNA): TGTGCCAGCAATCCGGGGGGGATTGGCACCGGGGAGCTGTTTTTT. The encoded protein is CASNPGGIGTGELFF.

This clone appeared a few times. The rearrangement links TRBV28 to TRBJ2-1; TRBD2 aligns across 7 bases. With V trimmed by 6 bases and J by 3 bases, 8 bases remained unmatched. This CDR3 has 15 amino acids. The germline gives CDR1 MDHEN, CDR2 SYDVKM. The CDR3 bases are TGTGCCAGCAGCCCTGCGGGGGTCAGCTACAATGAGCAGTTCTTC. It codes for CASSPAGVSYNEQFF.

This sequence joins TRBV4-1 and TRBJ2-7; D possibly corresponds to TRBD2 (6 bases). The V end lost 5 bases, the J end lost 6 bases, and 20 bases lay between the germline ends. The CDR3 spans 15 residues. CDR1 is MGHRA, CDR2 YSYEKL, per germline. For the CDR3, the DNA is TGCGCCAGCAGCTCTCGTGGAGGGCGGTTTATCGAGCAGTACTTC. Its translation is CASSSRGGRFIEQYF.

The chain links TRBV18 to TRBJ2-3; D gene uncertain. Trimming took off 3 bases at V and 1 base at J, with 14 bases between the two ends. Germline assignment: CDR1 KGHSH and CDR2 LQKENI. The CDR3 runs to 16 residues. The DNA for the CDR3 is TGTGCCAGCTCACCTGGACGTGGGTTTGGCACAGATACGCAGTATTTT. As protein: CASSPGRGFGTDTQYF.

Details on this clone: This clone may be a read error of a much larger clone one base away. V and J are TRBV4-3 and TRBJ1-2, with 11 bases identical to TRBD1. This CDR3 region has 15 residues. J gave up 12 bases and V 4 bases, and 13 bases lay outside the gene matches. Germline V gene sequence: CDR1 LGHNA, CDR2 YSLEER. The CDR3 reads CASSRALRDRGYNTF. The CDR3 nucleotides are TGCGCCAGCAGCCGAGCCCTCCGGGACAGGGGGTATAACACCTTC.

The chain combines TRBV7-9 with TRBJ2-7; the D is unclear. Germline V gene data show CDR1 as SEHNR and CDR2 as FQNEAQ (reference sequence). V was shortened by 2 bases and J by 3 bases, with 8 bases between the two germline ends. The CDR3 has 13 amino acids. CDR3 sequence (DNA): TGTGCCAGCAGCTTAAACACCATCTACGAGCAGTACTTC. Translation: CASSLNTIYEQYF.

CDR3 coding DNA: TGCGCCAGCAGCTTGGGGTACGAGGAGCAGTTCTTC. This codes for CASSLGYEEQFF. The chain joins TRBV5-1 to TRBJ2-1, with D hard to call. Per the germline V gene, CDR1 is SGHRS and CDR2 is YFSETQ. Trimming removed 0 bases at V and 10 bases at J, with 8 bases between. This CDR3 is built from 12 residues.

This clone showed up just a few times. The sample has other DNA sequences that encode this CDR3 too. The chain is built from TRBV5-1 and TRBJ2-1; 10 bases align to TRBD2. The CDR3 loop spans 15 amino acids. V lost 1 base and J lost 5; bases outside the gene matches: 3. Germline V gene lookup returns CDR1 SGHRS and CDR2 YFSETQ. CDR3 in DNA: TGCGCCAGCAGCTTGAGTCTAGCGGGGGACAATGAGCAGTTCTTC. This translates into CASSLSLAGDNEQFF.

This sequence joins TRBV2 and TRBJ2-5; 10 bases match TRBD2. The V gene's germline CDR1 is SNHLY and CDR2 FYNNEI. The CDR3 is 14 residues long. V shed 4 bases, J shed 4 bases, and the junction held 3 bases outside the gene matches. The CDR3 region is CASSVQRGGETQYF. CDR3 sequence (DNA): TGTGCCAGCAGTGTACAGCGGGGGGGAGAGACCCAGTACTTC.

This clone was seen a handful of times. The V gene is TRBV10-3, the J gene TRBJ2-7; weak D call: TRBD1 (5 bases). The germline V gene encodes CDR1 ENHRY and CDR2 SYGVKD. The CDR3 totals 15 residues. The V end lost 1 base, the J end lost 5 bases, and 15 bases lay between the germline ends. The CDR3 protein is CAISEWGGGSHEQYF. Here the CDR3 DNA reads TGTGCCATCAGTGAGTGGGGCGGCGGTTCCCACGAGCAGTACTTC.

In this sample, this clone turned up a few times. V is TRBV7-2 and J is TRBJ2-3, with D unresolved. In germline, CDR1 is SGHTA, CDR2 FQGNSA. The CDR3 loop spans 15 amino acids. V gave up 1 base and J gave up 2 bases, with 10 bases separating them. CDR3 region: CASSLGRGNTDTQYF. Written as DNA, the CDR3 is TGTGCCAGCAGCTTAGGGAGAGGTAACACAGATACGCAGTATTTT.

This clone was seen a few times. In nucleotides, the CDR3 is TGTGCCAGCACCCAGAGGCAGCGGGAGGGCCTCGAGCAGTACTTC. Amino acids: CASTQRQREGLEQYF. The gene calls are TRBV6-6 and TRBJ2-5, with TRBD2 identical over 10 bases. The DNA end favors TRBJ2-7, so the J call may be wrong. The CDR3 extends over 15 amino acids. The germline V gene has CDR1 MNHNY and CDR2 SVGAGI (reference sequence).

This clone was counted only a few times. This chain uses TRBV15 with TRBJ2-1; 8 bases agree with TRBD2. This CDR3 comprises 13 residues. With 8 bases clipped from V and 8 bases from J, the junction kept 8 bases outside the gene matches. The germline V gene has CDR1 LNHNV and CDR2 YYDKDF (reference sequence). The CDR3 sequence is CATGGTSRYEQFF. Written as DNA, the CDR3 is TGTGCCACCGGAGGGACTAGTCGGTATGAGCAGTTCTTC.

The table lists this clone with a few counts. This chain uses TRBV2 with TRBJ1-1; a possible D gene is TRBD1 (5 bases). The CDR3 sequence is 14 residues long. Germline CDR1 reads SNHLY; CDR2 reads FYNNEI. V dropped 6 bases and J dropped 4 bases, with 15 bases sitting between them. DNA for the CDR3: TGTGCCAGCAGAAGTCGGGGAAGGGGCACTGAAGCTTTCTTT. As protein: CASRSRGRGTEAFF.

The V call is TRBV5-4, the J call TRBJ1-2; D perhaps matches TRBD1 (6 bases). The length of the CDR3 is 13 residues. Per germline, CDR1 SGHNT and CDR2 YYREEE (reference sequence). V shed 6 bases and J shed 7 bases, with 16 bases lying between them. DNA for the CDR3: TGTGCCAGCACCACCAAGGACAGTAGTGGCTACACCTTC. This encodes CASTTKDSSGYTF.

The chain's CDR3 is CASSPSPNGGTDTQYF. The DNA of the CDR3 is TGTGCCAGCAGTCCCTCACCGAACGGGGGCACAGATACGCAGTATTTT. This rearrangement joins TRBV9 to TRBJ2-3; D is possibly TRBD2 (5 bases). Germline CDR1 and CDR2: SGDLS and YYNGEE. The CDR3 extends over 16 amino acids. The ends were cut back, 5 bases at V and 1 base at J, with 17 bases in the middle.

This clone turned up a few times. The chain is built from TRBV29-1 and TRBJ2-5; 15 bases align to TRBD2. The CDR3 runs 15 residues. V was pared by 7 bases and J by 1 base, with 4 bases of the junction left unmatched. The germline V gene encodes CDR1 SQVTM and CDR2 ANQGSEA. CDR3 sequence (DNA): TGCAGCGGTGGGACTAGCGGGGGGCTCCAAGAGACCCAGTACTTC. The encoded protein is CSGGTSGGLQETQYF.